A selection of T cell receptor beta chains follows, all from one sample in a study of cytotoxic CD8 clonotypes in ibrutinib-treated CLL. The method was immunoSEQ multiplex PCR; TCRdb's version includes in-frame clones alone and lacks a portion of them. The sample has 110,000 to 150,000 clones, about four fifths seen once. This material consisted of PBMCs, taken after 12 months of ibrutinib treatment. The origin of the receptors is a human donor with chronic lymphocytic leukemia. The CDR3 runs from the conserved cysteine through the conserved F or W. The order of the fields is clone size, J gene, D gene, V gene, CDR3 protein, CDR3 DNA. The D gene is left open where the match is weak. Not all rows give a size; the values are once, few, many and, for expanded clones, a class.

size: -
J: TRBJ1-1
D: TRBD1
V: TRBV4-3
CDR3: CASSQETTGRTEAFF
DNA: TGCGCCAGCAGCCAAGAAACGACAGGGAGGACTGAAGCTTTCTTT

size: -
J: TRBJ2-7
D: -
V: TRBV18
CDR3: CASSPLVYEQYF
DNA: TGTGCCAGCTCACCGTTAGTCTACGAGCAGTACTTC

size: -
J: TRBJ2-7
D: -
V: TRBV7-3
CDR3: CASSLGRAYEQYF
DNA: TGTGCCAGCAGCTTAGGACGTGCCTACGAGCAGTACTTC

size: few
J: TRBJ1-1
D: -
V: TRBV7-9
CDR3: CASSLTGDLGTEAFF
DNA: TGTGCCAGCAGCTTAACAGGCGATCTAGGCACTGAAGCTTTCTTT

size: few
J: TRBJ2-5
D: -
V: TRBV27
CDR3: CASSLIWGETQYF
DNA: TGTGCCAGCAGTCTAATCTGGGGGGAGACCCAGTACTTC

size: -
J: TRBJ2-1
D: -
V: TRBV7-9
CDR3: CASSNGFYNEQFF
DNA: TGTGCCAGCAGTAACGGGTTTTACAATGAGCAGTTCTTC

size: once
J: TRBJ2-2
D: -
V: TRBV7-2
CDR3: CASSLERNTGELFF
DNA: TGTGCCAGCAGCTTAGAGCGGAACACCGGGGAGCTGTTTTTT

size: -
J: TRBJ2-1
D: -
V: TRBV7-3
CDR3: CASSLTPLRIGTYNEQFF
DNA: TGTGCCAGCAGCTTAACGCCGTTAAGGATCGGAACGTACAATGAGCAGTTCTTC

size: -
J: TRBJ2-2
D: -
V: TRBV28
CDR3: CASSSHTGELFF
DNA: TGTGCCAGCAGTTCGCACACCGGGGAGCTGTTTTTT

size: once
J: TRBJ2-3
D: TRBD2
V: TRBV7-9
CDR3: CASSSGLAGYPDTQYF
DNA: TGTGCCAGCAGCTCGGGACTAGCGGGATATCCCGATACGCAGTATTTT

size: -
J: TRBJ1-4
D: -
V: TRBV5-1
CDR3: CASRSLNRDPEKLFF
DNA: TGCGCCAGCAGGAGTTTGAACAGGGACCCTGAAAAACTGTTTTTT

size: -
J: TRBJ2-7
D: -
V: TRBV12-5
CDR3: CASGWVYSYEQYF
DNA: TGTGCTAGTGGTTGGGTATATTCCTACGAGCAGTACTTC

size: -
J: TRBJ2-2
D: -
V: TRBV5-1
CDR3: CASSLGGDTGELFF
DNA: TGCGCCAGCAGCTTGGGAGGGGACACCGGGGAGCTGTTTTTT

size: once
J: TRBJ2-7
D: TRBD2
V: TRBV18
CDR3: CASSPRPGLAGGYEQYF
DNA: TGTGCCAGCTCACCACGGCCGGGACTAGCGGGGGGTTACGAGCAGTACTTC

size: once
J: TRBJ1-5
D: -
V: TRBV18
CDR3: CASSPDSDQPQHF
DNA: TGTGCCAGCTCACCTGATAGTGACCAGCCCCAGCATTTT

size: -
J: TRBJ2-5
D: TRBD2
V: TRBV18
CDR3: CASSPQASAGEETQYF
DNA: TGTGCCAGCTCACCGCAGGCTAGCGCGGGGGAAGAGACCCAGTACTTC

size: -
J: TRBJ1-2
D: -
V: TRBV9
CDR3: CASSPRIGVMFDYGYTF
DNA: TGTGCCAGCAGCCCCAGAATTGGGGTGATGTTCGACTATGGCTACACCTTC

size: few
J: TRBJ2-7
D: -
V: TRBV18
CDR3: CASSPPLVPYEQYF
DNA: TGTGCCAGCTCACCACCGCTAGTACCCTACGAGCAGTACTTC

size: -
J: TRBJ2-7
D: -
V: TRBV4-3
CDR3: CASSQGTGLYEQYF
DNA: TGCGCCAGCAGCCAGGGTACCGGGCTCTACGAGCAGTACTTC